This T cell receptor (beta chain) was recovered during a study of blood T cell repertoires in COVID-19 (dated by TCRdb to the early 2020s). The study in broad terms: Collaborator samples came from the United States, Italy and Spain and covered acute and convalescent phases of COVID-19. Deeply sampled blood TCRbeta repertoires from subjects exposed to, actively infected with, or recovered from COVID-19 were included in the dataset. The samples were drawn from the first 160 participants of the ongoing ImmuneRACE study and from 1,254 subjects provided by 6 global collaborators. A de-identified subject ID, COVID-19 status, age in years and sex were almost always included in the sample metadata. The prospective study material was composed of cDNA or gDNA derived from T cells, B-cell-depleted T cells, or PBMCs. The repertoires were made available in a free public database intended to serve as a resource for research on the immune response to SARS-CoV-2. HLA class I and class II types, where available, came from metadata supplied by the sample provider rather than from assay-based typing.

The paper's findings and limits, for the study overall: The quantity of clinical and demographic metadata differed by source and by participant and was supplied without curation.

Collaborating institutions collected whole blood in K2EDTA tubes following their own protocols. For TCRbeta analysis, collaborators shipped samples as frozen whole blood, isolated PBMCs, or DNA extracted from either of those sample types. CDR1 and CDR2, looked up from the germline V gene (reference sequence), are GTSNPN and SVGIG. V loses 1 base of germline sequence and J loses 6 bases, and the interval between the two ends is 12 bases. The CDR3 spans 13 residues, from the cysteine through the phenylalanine. The sequence is cut down to CDR3 DNA, 39 bases in frame from base 1. A word on this clone: The clone's antigen remains unknown. No per-base quality is available; no much larger clone lies one base away.

TCRbeta CDR3 regions were amplified from genomic DNA using the immunoSEQ Assay, a bias-controlled multiplex PCR. The authors' pipeline ran thus. The number of nucleated cells in each sample was estimated from the amplification of reference gene primers within the assay. To quantify the absolute abundance of each unique TCRbeta CDR3 rearrangement, sequence reads were collapsed and filtered. Productive Simpson clonality was computed per sample as the square root of Simpson's diversity index over productive rearrangements. Not all clones reach the TCRdb copy of this immuneACCESS table, which keeps in-frame sequences only. Checked studies attribute under half of the gap to unresolved V genes and leave the rest unexplained. The V and J calls and clone size were taken over from that table, and D and trimming were inferred from the DNA. The sample has 90,000 to 150,000 clones on record, approximately 87% of them singletons. Approximately 2.3% of the sample belongs to the ten largest clones.

The V gene is TRBV30 and the J gene is TRBJ1-1, with no D gene named confidently. This TCR derives from a woman between 45 and 65 years old with acute or convalescent COVID-19. The material sequenced was peripheral blood. The nucleotides read TGTGCCTGGAGTGGGGTTGCGCGGGCTGAAGCTTTCTTT. It encodes CAWSGVARAEAFF.